This T cell receptor (beta chain) was found in a study of molecular identifiers for immune sequencing clone quantification. Between the trimmed V and J ends, which lost 4 bases and 4 bases, there was a span of 7 bases. The CDR3 runs 13 residues. From germline, CDR1 is LGHDT and CDR2 YNNKEL (reference sequence). General observations from the study: Detection of one spiked Jurkat cell's TCR RNA reportedly worked in one million naive cells. The study found clones above 20 RNA copies held over 97% of effector molecules and under 1% in naive cells.

This clonotype was recorded many times. Its antigen is undetermined. Each CDR3 protein gets one entry after TCRdb re-called the PCR reads with MiXCR. The sample includes 600,000 to 650,000 distinct CDR3 sequences, 20% of them seen just once. The TCR sequence derives from a human donor in good health. Some libraries in this study had Jurkat cell RNA spiked in. The chain employs TRBV3-1 and TRBJ2-2; possible D gene TRBD1, 5 bases. The sample was naive CD8+ T cells from blood, with Jurkat cell RNA spiked in. Subset reported: FACS-sorted CD8+CD4-CCR7+CD45RA+ naive T cells. CDR3 protein: CASSPRVTGELFF. The CDR3 coding sequence is TGTGCCAGCAGCCCCAGGGTCACCGGGGAGCTGTTTTTT.